This T cell receptor beta chain was sequenced during a study of blood T cell repertoires in COVID-19. Looking at the study overall: T cells, B-cell-depleted T cells, or PBMCs provided the cDNA or gDNA that served as material.

This CDR3 region has 12 residues. CDR1 and CDR2 (germline): GTSNPN, SVGIG (reference sequence). V was clipped by 2 bases and J by 6 bases; unmatched bases: 1. Sequenced by immunoSEQ multiplex PCR; TCRdb stores in-frame clones only, minus some. The profile shows about 300,000 clones, approximately 90% of them singletons. The sequenced sample consisted of PBMCs or T cells enriched from blood (not recorded which). This rearrangement joins TRBV30 to TRBJ1-2; 9 nucleotides align to TRBD1. The clonotype originates from a woman aged 25 to 39 who had recovered from COVID-19. In DNA, the CDR3 is TGTGCCTGGAGTTGGACAGGGGATGGCTACACCTTC. The encoded protein is CAWSWTGDGYTF.